The 3 T cell receptor beta chains below come from one sample, sequenced in a study of T cell changes during pregnancy in multiple sclerosis. Libraries were prepared by immunoSEQ multiplex PCR; TCRdb keeps only in-frame clonotypes and omits some of them. There are about 36,000 clones in the sample; about nine tenths occur only once, and roughly 10% lies in the top ten. The sequencing used CD8+ T cells from peripheral blood mononuclear cells, collected in the third trimester of pregnancy. The receptors stem from a female donor with multiple sclerosis, enrolled in a pregnancy study.

This rearrangement joins TRBV7-6 to TRBJ2-4, with TRBD2 matching over 11 bases. The J segment lost 4 bases and the V segment lost 5 bases, leaving 10 bases of the junction unmatched. This CDR3 is 17 amino acids long. Germline V gene lookup returns CDR1 SGHVS and CDR2 FNYEAQ. CDR3 region: CASSPGLAGGEKNIQYF. CDR3 nucleotides: TGTGCCAGCAGCCCCGGGCTAGCGGGAGGTGAGAAAAACATTCAGTACTTC.

This sequence joins TRBV18 and TRBJ1-2, with D perhaps TRBD1 (6 bases). CDR1 KGHSH and CDR2 LQKENI come from the germline V gene. V was pared by 5 bases and J by 6 bases, with 13 bases between. The CDR3 has 13 amino acids. The DNA of the CDR3 is TGTGCCAGCTCAACGCGGACAGATCATGGCTACACCTTC. Its protein is CASSTRTDHGYTF.

The J gene is TRBJ2-5, the V gene TRBV5-4; TRBD1 might be the D (6 bases). The DNA end is a closer match to TRBJ2-7, so the J assignment may be wrong. This CDR3 is 13 amino acids long. Per germline, CDR1 SGHNT and CDR2 YYREEE (reference sequence). CDR3 loop: CASSLGRGDEQYF. For the CDR3, the DNA is TGTGCCAGCAGCTTGGGCAGGGGTGACGAGCAGTACTTC.